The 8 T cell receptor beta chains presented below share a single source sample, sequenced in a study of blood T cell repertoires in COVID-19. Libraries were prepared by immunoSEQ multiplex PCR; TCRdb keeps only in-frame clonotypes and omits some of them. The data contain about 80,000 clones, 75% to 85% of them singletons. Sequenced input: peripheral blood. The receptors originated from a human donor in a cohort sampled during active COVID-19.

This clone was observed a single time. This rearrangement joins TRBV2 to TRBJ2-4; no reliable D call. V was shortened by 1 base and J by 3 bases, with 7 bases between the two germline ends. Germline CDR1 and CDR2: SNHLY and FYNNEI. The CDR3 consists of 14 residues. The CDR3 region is CASSEEQVKNIQYF. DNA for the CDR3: TGTGCCAGCAGTGAAGAGCAGGTCAAAAACATTCAGTACTTC. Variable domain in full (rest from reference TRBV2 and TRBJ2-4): EPEVTQTPSHQVTQMGQEVILRCVPISNHLYFYWYRQILGQKVEFLVSFYNNEISEKSEIFDDQFSVERPDGSNFTLKIRSTKLEDSAMYFCASSEEQVKNIQYFGAGTRLSVL.

The CDR3 nucleotides read TGTGCCAGCAGTTTTGAAGCGGGCAAGGAGACCCAGTACTTC. Its protein is CASSFEAGKETQYF. The chain is built from TRBV2 and TRBJ2-5; perhaps TRBD2 as D (6 bases). Germline CDR1 SNHLY, CDR2 FYNNEI. This CDR3 is built from 14 residues. The V end lost 5 bases, the J end lost 5 bases, and 15 bases lay between the germline ends. Drawing the rest from reference TRBV2 and TRBJ2-5, the complete variable domain is EPEVTQTPSHQVTQMGQEVILRCVPISNHLYFYWYRQILGQKVEFLVSFYNNEISEKSEIFDDQFSVERPDGSNFTLKIRSTKLEDSAMYFCASSFEAGKETQYFGPGTRLLVL.

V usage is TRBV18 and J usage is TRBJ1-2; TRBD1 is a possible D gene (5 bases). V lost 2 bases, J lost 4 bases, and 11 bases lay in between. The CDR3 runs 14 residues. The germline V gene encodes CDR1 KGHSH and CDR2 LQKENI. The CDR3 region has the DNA TGTGCCAGCTCACCAGGCAGGGATCCCTATGGCTACACCTTC. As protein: CASSPGRDPYGYTF.

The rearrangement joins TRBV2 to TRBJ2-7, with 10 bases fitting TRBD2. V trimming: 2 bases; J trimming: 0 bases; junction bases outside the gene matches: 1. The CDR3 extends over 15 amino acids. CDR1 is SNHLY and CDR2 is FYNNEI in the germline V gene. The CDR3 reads CASSESGGVSYEQYF. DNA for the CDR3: TGTGCCAGCAGTGAAAGCGGGGGGGTCTCCTACGAGCAGTACTTC.

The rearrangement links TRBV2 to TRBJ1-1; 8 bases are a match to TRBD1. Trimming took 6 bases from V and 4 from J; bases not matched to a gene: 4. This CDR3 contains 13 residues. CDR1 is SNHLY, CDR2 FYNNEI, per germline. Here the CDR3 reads CASRATGVTEAFF. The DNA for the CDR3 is TGTGCCAGCAGAGCGACAGGGGTCACTGAAGCTTTCTTT.

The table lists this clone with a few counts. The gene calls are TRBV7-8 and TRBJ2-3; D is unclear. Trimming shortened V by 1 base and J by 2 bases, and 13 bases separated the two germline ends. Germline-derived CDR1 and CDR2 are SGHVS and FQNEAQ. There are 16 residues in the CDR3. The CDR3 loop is CASSLVGNSFTDTQYF. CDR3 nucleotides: TGTGCCAGCAGCTTAGTTGGCAATTCCTTCACAGATACGCAGTATTTT.

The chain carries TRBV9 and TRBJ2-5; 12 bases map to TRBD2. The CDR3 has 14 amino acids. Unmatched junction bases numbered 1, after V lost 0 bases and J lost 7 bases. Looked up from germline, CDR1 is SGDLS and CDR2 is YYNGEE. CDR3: CASSVATSGGTQYF. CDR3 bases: TGTGCCAGCAGCGTAGCGACTAGCGGGGGGACCCAGTACTTC. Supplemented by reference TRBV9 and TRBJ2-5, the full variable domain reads DSGVTQTPKHLITATGQRVTLRCSPRSGDLSVYWYQQSLDQGLQFLIQYYNGEERAKGNILERFSAQQFPDLHSELNLSSLELGDSALYFCASSVATSGGTQYFGPGTRLLVL.

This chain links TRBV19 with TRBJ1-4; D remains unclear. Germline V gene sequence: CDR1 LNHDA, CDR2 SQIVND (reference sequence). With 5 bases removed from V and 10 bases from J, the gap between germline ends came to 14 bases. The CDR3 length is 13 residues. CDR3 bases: TGTGCCAGTAGTGGGGAGAAAGGAGGAAAACTGTTTTTT. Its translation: CASSGEKGGKLFF.